This TCR beta chain comes out of a study of blood T cell repertoires in COVID-19. Background on the study: The study counted Cohort 3 donors as recovered given two negative PCRs, clearance, or symptom resolution. Specimens from acute and convalescent COVID-19 originated in the United States, Italy and Spain.

Authors' processing steps: Amplified reference gene primers provided the basis for estimating nucleated cell counts. Assay: immunoSEQ multiplex PCR; the TCRdb copy retains only in-frame clones and omits some. V and J calls and clone size are copied from that table; D and trimming were computed from the DNA. Of roughly 200,000 clones in the sample, approximately 86% were seen once. V lost 7 bases and J lost 2, with 18 bases in between. The CDR3 totals 15 residues. Germline-derived CDR1 and CDR2 are SQVTM and ANQGSEA. Sequenced sample: PBMCs or T cells enriched from blood (not recorded which). V is TRBV29-1 and J is TRBJ1-5; D is perhaps TRBD1 (6 bases). The clonotype comes from a woman aged 40 to 50 in a cohort exposed to, infected with or recovered from COVID-19 (not recorded which). The CDR3 DNA reads as TGCAGCGCCACTGGGCCAGGGGCAGGCAATCAGCCCCAGCATTTT. Translation: CSATGPGAGNQPQHF. The full variable domain, with the rest looked up from reference TRBV29-1 and TRBJ1-5, is SAVISQKPSRDICQRGTSLTIQCQVDSQVTMMFWYRQQPGQSLTLIATANQGSEATYESGFVIDKFPISRPNLTFSTLTVSNMSPEDSSIYLCSATGPGAGNQPQHFGDGTRLSIL.